Following are 24 T cell receptor beta chains from one sample sequenced in a study of cytomegalovirus exposure and HLA in healthy donors (dated by TCRdb to about 2017). Library generation was performed with the immunoSEQ multiplex PCR assay. For the multiplex PCR, a mixture combining 60 forward primers for TCR Vbeta segments and 13 reverse primers for TCR Jbeta segments was used. Sourced from immuneACCESS, this table was stored by TCRdb with only in-frame sequences that have V and J called. A share of the clones is absent; for the studies checked, an unresolved V gene accounts for under half, and the remainder has no known explanation. Within this sample are some 130,000 clones, with 66% of them counted one time only. The biggest ten clones account for 1.6% of the sample. Sequences were obtained from PBMCs. Receptors were obtained from a human donor in good health.

The chain carries TRBV19 and TRBJ1-2; 7 bases match TRBD1. J gave up 0 bases and V 7 bases, and 8 bases lay outside the gene matches. This CDR3 has 15 amino acids. In germline, CDR1 is LNHDA, CDR2 SQIVND (reference sequence). This CDR3 is CASNDRAKSNYGYTF. The CDR3 region has the DNA TGTGCCAGTAACGACAGGGCGAAGTCTAACTATGGCTACACCTTC.

This clone has just a few counts. This sequence joins TRBV28 and TRBJ2-5; 8 bases map to TRBD1. J lost 7 bases, V lost 7 bases, and 14 bases had no gene match. Per the germline V gene, CDR1 is MDHEN and CDR2 is SYDVKM. The CDR3 covers 15 residues. CDR3 sequence: CASNPTGASSWTQYF. CDR3 coding DNA: TGTGCCAGCAACCCGACAGGGGCGTCCTCCTGGACCCAGTACTTC.

This chain joins TRBV5-1 and TRBJ2-5, with D possibly being TRBD2 (5 bases). The J call could be wrong; TRBJ2-7 is a better fit for the DNA end. CDR1 SGHRS and CDR2 YFSETQ come from the germline V gene. The CDR3 runs to 16 residues. CDR3 residues: CASSLFQDSGSYEQYF. The DNA for the CDR3 is TGCGCCAGCAGCCTCTTTCAGGACTCGGGCTCCTACGAGCAGTACTTC.

The chain employs TRBV5-1 and TRBJ1-1; 9 bases map to TRBD1. This CDR3 is 15 amino acids long. Per germline, CDR1 SGHRS and CDR2 YFSETQ. The V segment lost 3 bases and the J segment 1 base; nucleotides outside the gene matches: 4. CDR3 sequence (DNA): TGCGCCAGCAGCTCTTCGGGACAGGGGAACACTGAAGCTTTCTTT. Translated: CASSSSGQGNTEAFF.

The chain links TRBV7-2 to TRBJ2-1; a possible D gene is TRBD1 (6 bases). Germline V gene data show CDR1 as SGHTA and CDR2 as FQGNSA. Trimming removed 4 bases from V and 4 bases from J, with 14 bases in between. The CDR3 loop spans 15 amino acids. CDR3 coding DNA: TGTGCCAGCAGCTCGGACTGGGGACATTACAATGAGCAGTTCTTC. It yields the protein CASSSDWGHYNEQFF. Together with reference TRBV7-2 and TRBJ2-1, the CDR3 gives the full variable domain: GAGVSQSPSNKVTEKGKDVELRCDPISGHTALYWYRQSLGQGLEFLIYFQGNSAPDKSGLPSDRFSAERTGGSVSTLTIQRTQQEDSAVYLCASSSDWGHYNEQFFGPGTRLTVL.

The J gene is TRBJ2-3, the V gene TRBV5-1; no clear D. Trimming took off 4 bases at V and 4 bases at J, with 16 bases between the two ends. Germline lookup yields CDR1 SGHRS and CDR2 YFSETQ. This CDR3 spans 15 amino acids. CDR3 in amino acids: CASSLGGGEADTQYF. The CDR3 bases are TGCGCCAGCAGCCTGGGTGGCGGAGAGGCAGATACGCAGTATTTT.

This chain connects TRBV10-3 to TRBJ2-7, with D maybe TRBD1 (6 bases). This CDR3 spans 13 amino acids. The V end lost 8 bases, the J end lost 6 bases, and 17 bases lay between the germline ends. Germline CDR1 is ENHRY and CDR2 is SYGVKD. The CDR3 region is CAIGGTAAGEQYF. The CDR3 DNA reads TGTGCCATCGGGGGCACAGCGGCCGGCGAGCAGTACTTC.

The chain links TRBV15 to TRBJ2-7; 14 bases are a match to TRBD2. Per the germline V gene, CDR1 is LNHNV and CDR2 is YYDKDF (reference sequence). The CDR3 length is 19 residues. With V trimmed by 5 bases and J by 4 bases, 16 bases remained unmatched. The CDR3 DNA reads as TGTGCCACCAGCTATCCACGTGGGACTAGCGGGAGCATTTGGTACGAGCAGTACTTC. As protein: CATSYPRGTSGSIWYEQYF.

J is TRBJ2-3 and V is TRBV10-3; TRBD2 matches 10 bases. The CDR3 runs 15 residues. Trimming at V came to 9 bases and at J to 3 bases, leaving 9 bases not matched to a gene. Germline V gene sequence: CDR1 ENHRY, CDR2 SYGVKD. CDR3 region: CAMSPSGRETDTQYF. CDR3 sequence (DNA): TGTGCCATGTCCCCTAGCGGGAGAGAGACAGATACGCAGTATTTT.

This chain joins TRBV28 and TRBJ2-2, with D perhaps TRBD1 (6 bases). This CDR3 contains 16 residues. CDR1 is MDHEN, CDR2 SYDVKM, per germline. V was pared by 2 bases and J by 1 base, with 11 bases between. CDR3 DNA: TGTGCCAGCAGTTTAATAGGCAGGGGGAACACCGGGGAGCTGTTTTTT. This codes for CASSLIGRGNTGELFF.

The rearrangement links TRBV4-1 to TRBJ2-7; 8 bases line up with TRBD1. The CDR3 is 14 amino acids. V shed 4 bases, J shed 6 bases, and the junction held 8 bases outside the gene matches. Germline values: CDR1 MGHRA, CDR2 YSYEKL. The CDR3 loop is CASSLLDRVGEQYF. CDR3 DNA: TGCGCCAGCAGCCTCTTGGACAGGGTAGGCGAGCAGTACTTC.

This chain connects TRBV29-1 to TRBJ2-1; TRBD2 agrees at 9 bases. Germline-derived CDR1 and CDR2 are SQVTM and ANQGSEA. J lost 5 bases, V lost 3 bases, and 8 bases had no gene match. CDR3 length: 15 amino acids. CDR3 DNA: TGCAGCGTTGAGAGACTAGCGGAGGGTAACAATGAGCAGTTCTTC. This translates into CSVERLAEGNNEQFF.

This chain uses TRBV4-2 with TRBJ2-7; D perhaps matches TRBD1 (5 bases). Trimming pared 0 bases from V and 7 bases from J, leaving 16 bases between. Germline V gene lookup returns CDR1 LGHNA and CDR2 YNFKEQ. This CDR3 region has 15 residues. This chain's CDR3 is CASSQEGVGVGEQYF. DNA for the CDR3: TGTGCCAGCAGCCAAGAAGGGGTTGGGGTTGGGGAGCAGTACTTC.

The gene calls are TRBV10-2 and TRBJ2-7, with 7 bases matching TRBD1. Germline V gives CDR1 WSHSY, CDR2 SAAADI. CDR3 length: 17 amino acids. The ends lost 0 bases at V and 0 bases at J; junction bases unmatched: 8. The chain's CDR3 is CASSESTAGGFSYEQYF. CDR3 sequence (DNA): TGCGCCAGCAGTGAGTCGACGGCAGGGGGATTCTCCTACGAGCAGTACTTC.

The rearrangement uses TRBV12-5 and TRBJ1-4; 12 positions match TRBD1. CDR1 and CDR2 (germline): LGHNT, FRNRAP. J lost 7 bases, V lost 6 bases, and 9 bases had no gene match. This CDR3 has 16 amino acids. CDR3 bases: TGTGCTAGTGGGGGGACAGGGGGCGGTCCGACTGAAAAACTGTTTTTT. This gives the protein CASGGTGGGPTEKLFF.

This rearrangement joins TRBV10-3 to TRBJ1-1, with 8 positions matching TRBD1. CDR1 and CDR2 (germline): ENHRY, SYGVKD. The CDR3 covers 15 residues. With V trimmed by 2 bases and J by 7 bases, 9 bases remained unmatched. The CDR3, as DNA: TGTGCCATCAGTGAGCCGGACAGGGATTGGGGTGAAGCTTTCTTT. Amino acids: CAISEPDRDWGEAFF.

This clone was found a few times. The J gene is TRBJ1-1, the V gene TRBV6-6; D ambiguous. V lost 6 bases and J lost 2, with 7 bases in between. The germline gives CDR1 MNHNY, CDR2 SVGAGI (reference sequence). This CDR3 has 12 residues. For the CDR3, the DNA is TGTGCCAGCAGCACGGGAAACACTGAAGCTTTCTTT. The encoded protein is CASSTGNTEAFF.

The chain uses TRBV23-1 and TRBJ1-2, with 7 bases fitting TRBD1. TRBV23-1 is sorted into the ORF group, with uncertain function. V lost 4 bases and J lost 5; bases outside the gene matches: 7. There are 14 residues in the CDR3. The CDR3 sequence: CASSLTGAYYGYTF. As DNA, the CDR3 is TGCGCCAGCAGTCTAACAGGGGCTTATTATGGCTACACCTTC.

The rearrangement uses TRBV18 and TRBJ1-1; unclear D gene. Germline V gene sequence: CDR1 KGHSH, CDR2 LQKENI. This CDR3 has 14 amino acids. Trimming shortened V by 2 bases and J by 0 bases, and 7 bases separated the two germline ends. CDR3 sequence: CASSPNSLNTEAFF. The DNA for the CDR3 is TGTGCCAGCTCACCAAACAGCTTGAACACTGAAGCTTTCTTT.

The chain employs TRBV7-8 and TRBJ1-2; D not certain. Deletions cut 1 base from V and 3 bases from J, with 12 bases between. Germline loops: CDR1 SGHVS, CDR2 FQNEAQ. The CDR3 length is 15 residues. CDR3 amino acids: CASSLEAATDYGYTF. In DNA form, the CDR3 reads TGTGCCAGCAGCTTAGAGGCAGCGACGGACTATGGCTACACCTTC. The full variable domain, completed using reference TRBV7-8 and TRBJ1-2, is GAGVSQSPRYKVAKRGQDVALRCDPISGHVSLFWYQQALGQGPEFLTYFQNEAQLDKSGLPSDRFFAERPEGSVSTLKIQRTQQEDSAVYLCASSLEAATDYGYTFGSGTRLTVV.

The chain carries TRBV25-1 and TRBJ1-4; maybe TRBD1 (6 bases). The CDR3 extends over 15 amino acids. Germline loops: CDR1 MGHDK, CDR2 SYGVNS. V shed 5 bases and J shed 8 bases, with 18 bases lying between them. For the CDR3, the DNA is TGTGCCAGCAGTCGAATGGCGGGGGCCGGCGAAAAACTGTTTTTT. Translated: CASSRMAGAGEKLFF.

The genes are TRBV5-1 and TRBJ2-5; D is perhaps TRBD1 (6 bases). The CDR3 sequence is 14 residues long. Trimming shortened V by 4 bases and J by 5 bases, and 15 bases separated the two germline ends. The germline V gene encodes CDR1 SGHRS and CDR2 YFSETQ. The CDR3 nucleotides read TGCGCCAGCAGCCCCGCGGCAGGGGTTGAGACCCAGTACTTC. Protein product: CASSPAAGVETQYF.

CDR3 residues: CASSLGSGSPEQYF. The CDR3 DNA is TGTGCCAGCAGCTTGGGTAGCGGCTCACCCGAGCAGTACTTC. This chain links TRBV7-9 with TRBJ2-7; the D gene is possibly TRBD2 (6 bases). This CDR3 comprises 14 residues. V was shortened by 3 bases and J by 6 bases, with 15 bases between the two germline ends. CDR1 is SEHNR, CDR2 FQNEAQ, per germline (reference sequence).

This chain joins TRBV21-1 and TRBJ2-7; the D call in the table, TRBD2, was not verified against the DNA. TRBV21-1 is a pseudogene locus. This CDR3 contains 16 residues. This CDR3 reads CASSKDGSAGPYEQYF. The CDR3 DNA reads as TGTGCCAGCAGCAAAGATGGGTCGGCGGGTCCCTACGAGCAGTACTTC.